The clone carrying this T cell receptor beta chain rates as medium-sized. Samples came from patients with localized non-small cell lung adenocarcinoma. TCRdb re-analysed the PCR reads in MiXCR, keeping a single row per CDR3 protein. The sample carries about 6,800 distinct CDR3 sequences, around 51% recorded once. The germline gives CDR1 MDHEN, CDR2 SYDVKM. The CDR3 totals 15 residues. Trimming pared 4 bases from V and 6 bases from J, leaving 17 bases between. The sample belongs to a study of CD4 and CD8 cells across lung adenocarcinoma regions. Sequenced material: CD8+ T cells from the center of a lung tumor. The gene calls are TRBV28 and TRBJ2-3, with unresolved D. The TCR comes from a male donor with lung adenocarcinoma. The CD4 and CD8 labels of this study may be unreliable. The CDR3 region is CASSSPPQLSDTQYF. In DNA, the CDR3 is TGTGCCAGCAGTTCTCCCCCACAACTCTCGGATACGCAGTATTTT.